This T cell receptor (beta chain) was identified during a study of neurological immune-mediated disorders. Germline V lookup: CDR1 SGHTA, CDR2 FQGTGA. The CDR3 totals 15 residues. After removal of 6 bases from V and 3 bases from J, the junction contained 10 bases not matched to a gene. TCRdb reprocessed the 5' RACE reads with MiXCR, giving one entry per CDR3 protein. The sample lists fewer than 75,000 distinct CDR3 sequences, 3.4% occurring once. This clonotype has at least ten counts. The J gene is TRBJ2-5, the V gene TRBV7-3, with 7 bases lining up with TRBD1. The sequencing input was PBMCs. The clonotype comes from a man aged 35 to 55 with multiple sclerosis. The CDR3 loop reads CASSLTGTAKETQYF. CDR3 nucleotide sequence: TGTGCCAGCAGTCTTACCGGGACAGCCAAAGAGACCCAGTACTTC.